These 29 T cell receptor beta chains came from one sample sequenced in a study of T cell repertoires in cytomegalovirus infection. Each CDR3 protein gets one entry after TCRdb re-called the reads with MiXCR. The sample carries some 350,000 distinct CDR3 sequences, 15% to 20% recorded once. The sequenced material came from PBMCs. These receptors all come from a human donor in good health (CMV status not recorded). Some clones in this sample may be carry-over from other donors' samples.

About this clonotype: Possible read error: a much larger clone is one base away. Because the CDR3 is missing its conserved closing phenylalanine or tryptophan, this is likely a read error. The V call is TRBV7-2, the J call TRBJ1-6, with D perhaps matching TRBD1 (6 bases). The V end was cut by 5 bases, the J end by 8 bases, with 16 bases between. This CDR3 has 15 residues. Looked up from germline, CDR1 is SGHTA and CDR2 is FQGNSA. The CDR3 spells CASSNRAAGDSPLHV. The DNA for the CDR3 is TGTGCCAGCAGCAACAGGGCTGCGGGGGATTCACCCCTCCACGTT.

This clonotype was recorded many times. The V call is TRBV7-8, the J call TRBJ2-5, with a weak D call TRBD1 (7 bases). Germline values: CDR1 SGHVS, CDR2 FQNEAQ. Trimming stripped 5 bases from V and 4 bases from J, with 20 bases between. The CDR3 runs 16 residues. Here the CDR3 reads CASSTTGGAGGETQYF. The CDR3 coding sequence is TGTGCCAGCAGCACCACGGGCGGGGCAGGGGGAGAGACCCAGTACTTC.

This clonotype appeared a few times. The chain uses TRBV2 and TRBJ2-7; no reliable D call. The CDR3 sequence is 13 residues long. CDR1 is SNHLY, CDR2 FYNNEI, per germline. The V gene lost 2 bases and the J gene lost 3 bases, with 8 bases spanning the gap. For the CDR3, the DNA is TGTGCCAGCAGTGAATACCCAGACTACGAGCAGTACTTC. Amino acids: CASSEYPDYEQYF.

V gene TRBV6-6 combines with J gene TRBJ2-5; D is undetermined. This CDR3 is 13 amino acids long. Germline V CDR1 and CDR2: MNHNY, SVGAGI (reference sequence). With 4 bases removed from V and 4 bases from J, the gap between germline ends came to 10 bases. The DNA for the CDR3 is TGTGCCAGCAGTTTCACCTATACAGAGACCCAGTACTTC. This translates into CASSFTYTETQYF.

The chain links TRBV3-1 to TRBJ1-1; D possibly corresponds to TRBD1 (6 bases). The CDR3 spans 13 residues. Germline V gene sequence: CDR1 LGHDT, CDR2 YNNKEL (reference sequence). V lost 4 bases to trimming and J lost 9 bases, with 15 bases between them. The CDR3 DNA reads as TGTGCCAGCAGCCCCATTGGAGGACAGCAAGCTTTCTTT. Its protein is CASSPIGGQQAFF. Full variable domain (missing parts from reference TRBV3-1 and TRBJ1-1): DTAVSQTPKYLVTQMGNDKSIKCEQNLGHDTMYWYKQDSKKFLKIMFSYNNKELIINETVPNRFSPKSPDKAHLNLHINSLELGDSAVYFCASSPIGGQQAFFGQGTRLTVV.

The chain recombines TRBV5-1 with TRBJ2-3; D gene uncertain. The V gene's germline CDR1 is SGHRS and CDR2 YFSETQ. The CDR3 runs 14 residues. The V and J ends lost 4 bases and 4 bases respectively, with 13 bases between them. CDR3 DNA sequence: TGCGCCAGCAGCGACGCTTTTTCGGCAGATACGCAGTATTTT. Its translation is CASSDAFSADTQYF.

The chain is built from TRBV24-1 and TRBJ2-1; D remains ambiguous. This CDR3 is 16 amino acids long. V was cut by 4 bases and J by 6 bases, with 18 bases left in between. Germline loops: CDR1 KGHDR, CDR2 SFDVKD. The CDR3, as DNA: TGTGCCACCAGTGACCCCAGGAGCCCGGCCACCAATGAGCAGTTCTTC. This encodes CATSDPRSPATNEQFF.

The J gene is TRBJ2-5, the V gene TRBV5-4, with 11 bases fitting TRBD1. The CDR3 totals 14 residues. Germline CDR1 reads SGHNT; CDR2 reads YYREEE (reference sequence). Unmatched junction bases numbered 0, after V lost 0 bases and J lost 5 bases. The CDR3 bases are TGTGCCAGCAGCTTGGGGGACAGGGGGGAGACCCAGTACTTC. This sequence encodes CASSLGDRGETQYF.

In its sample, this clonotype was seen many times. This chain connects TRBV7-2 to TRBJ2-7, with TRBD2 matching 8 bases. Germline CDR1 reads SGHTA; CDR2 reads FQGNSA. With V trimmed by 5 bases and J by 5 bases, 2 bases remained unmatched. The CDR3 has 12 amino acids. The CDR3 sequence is CASSRGGDEQYF. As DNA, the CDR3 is TGTGCCAGCAGCCGGGGGGGTGACGAGCAGTACTTC. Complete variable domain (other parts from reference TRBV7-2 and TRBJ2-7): GAGVSQSPSNKVTEKGKDVELRCDPISGHTALYWYRQSLGQGLEFLIYFQGNSAPDKSGLPSDRFSAERTGGSVSTLTIQRTQQEDSAVYLCASSRGGDEQYFGPGTRLTVT.

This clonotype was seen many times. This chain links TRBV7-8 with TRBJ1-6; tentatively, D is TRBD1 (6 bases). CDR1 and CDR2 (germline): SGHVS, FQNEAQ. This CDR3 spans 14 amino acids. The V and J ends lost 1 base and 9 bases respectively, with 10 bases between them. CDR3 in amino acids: CASSLGGGSSPLHF. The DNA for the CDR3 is TGTGCCAGCAGCTTAGGAGGGGGTTCTTCACCCCTCCACTTT.

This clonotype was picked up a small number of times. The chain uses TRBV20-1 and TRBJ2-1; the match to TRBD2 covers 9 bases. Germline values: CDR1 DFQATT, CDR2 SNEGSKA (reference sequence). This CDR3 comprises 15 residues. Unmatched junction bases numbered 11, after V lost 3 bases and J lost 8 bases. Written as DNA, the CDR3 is TGCAGTGCTAGTCTTGCGGGAGGGCCTTTGGATGAGCAGTTCTTC. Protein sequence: CSASLAGGPLDEQFF.

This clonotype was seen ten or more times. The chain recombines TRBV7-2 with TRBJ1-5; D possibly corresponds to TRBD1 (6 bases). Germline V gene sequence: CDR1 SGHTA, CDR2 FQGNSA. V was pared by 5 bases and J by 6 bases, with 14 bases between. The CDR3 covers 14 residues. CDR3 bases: TGTGCCAGCAGCACACAGGGCGTGGGTCAGCCCCAGCATTTT. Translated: CASSTQGVGQPQHF.

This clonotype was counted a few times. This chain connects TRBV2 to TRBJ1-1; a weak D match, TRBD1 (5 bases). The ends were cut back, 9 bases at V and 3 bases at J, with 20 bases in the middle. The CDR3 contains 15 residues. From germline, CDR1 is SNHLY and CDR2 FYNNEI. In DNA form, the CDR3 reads TGTGCCAGTAGACCCCCGGGGGGTAGGGACACTGAAGCTTTCTTT. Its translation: CASRPPGGRDTEAFF.

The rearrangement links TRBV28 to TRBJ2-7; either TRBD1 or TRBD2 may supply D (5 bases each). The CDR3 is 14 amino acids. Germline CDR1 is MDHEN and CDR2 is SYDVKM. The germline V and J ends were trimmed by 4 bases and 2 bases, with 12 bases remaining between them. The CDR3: CASSSPGSAYEQYF. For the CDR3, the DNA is TGTGCCAGCAGTTCGCCAGGGAGCGCCTACGAGCAGTACTTC.

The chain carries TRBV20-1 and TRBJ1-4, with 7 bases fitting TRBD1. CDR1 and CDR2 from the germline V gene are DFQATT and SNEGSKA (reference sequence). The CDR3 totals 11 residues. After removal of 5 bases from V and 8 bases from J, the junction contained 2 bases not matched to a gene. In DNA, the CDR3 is TGCAGTGCTGGGACAGACGAAAAACTGTTTTTT. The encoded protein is CSAGTDEKLFF.

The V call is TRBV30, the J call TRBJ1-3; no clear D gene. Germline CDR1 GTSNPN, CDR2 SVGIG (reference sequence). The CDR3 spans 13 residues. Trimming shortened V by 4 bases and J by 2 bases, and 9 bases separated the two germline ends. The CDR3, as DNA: TGTGCCTGGATTGAGAAAGCTGGAAACACCATATATTTT. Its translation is CAWIEKAGNTIYF.

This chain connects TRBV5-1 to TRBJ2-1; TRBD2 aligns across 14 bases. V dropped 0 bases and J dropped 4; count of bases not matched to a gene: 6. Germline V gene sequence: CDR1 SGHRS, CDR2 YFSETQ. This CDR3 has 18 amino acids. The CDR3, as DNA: TGCGCCAGCAGCTTGGGGTCCGGGACTAGCGGGGGTTACAATGAGCAGTTCTTC. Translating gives CASSLGSGTSGGYNEQFF.

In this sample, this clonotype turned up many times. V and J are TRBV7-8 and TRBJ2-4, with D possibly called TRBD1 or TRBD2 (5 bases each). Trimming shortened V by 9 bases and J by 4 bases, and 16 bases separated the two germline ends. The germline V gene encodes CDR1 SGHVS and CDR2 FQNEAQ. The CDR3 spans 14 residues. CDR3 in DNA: TGTGCCAGTTATACCCGGGACGCAAAAAACATTCAGTACTTC. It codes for CASYTRDAKNIQYF. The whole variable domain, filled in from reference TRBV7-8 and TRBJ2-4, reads GAGVSQSPRYKVAKRGQDVALRCDPISGHVSLFWYQQALGQGPEFLTYFQNEAQLDKSGLPSDRFFAERPEGSVSTLKIQRTQQEDSAVYLCASYTRDAKNIQYFGAGTRLSVL.

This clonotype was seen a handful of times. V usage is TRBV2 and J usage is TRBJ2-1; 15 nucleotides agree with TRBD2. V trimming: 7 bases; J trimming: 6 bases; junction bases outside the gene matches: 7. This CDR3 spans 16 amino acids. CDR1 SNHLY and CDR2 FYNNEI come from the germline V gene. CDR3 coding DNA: TGTGCCAGCAAAAGCCGGACTAGCGGGGGGGCCAATGAGCAGTTCTTC. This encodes CASKSRTSGGANEQFF.

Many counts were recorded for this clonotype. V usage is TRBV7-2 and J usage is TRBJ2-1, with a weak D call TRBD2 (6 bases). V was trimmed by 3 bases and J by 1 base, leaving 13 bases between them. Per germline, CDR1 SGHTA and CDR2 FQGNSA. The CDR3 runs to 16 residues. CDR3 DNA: TGTGCCAGCAGCTTTAAACTAGCAAGTTCCTACAATGAGCAGTTCTTC. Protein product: CASSFKLASSYNEQFF.

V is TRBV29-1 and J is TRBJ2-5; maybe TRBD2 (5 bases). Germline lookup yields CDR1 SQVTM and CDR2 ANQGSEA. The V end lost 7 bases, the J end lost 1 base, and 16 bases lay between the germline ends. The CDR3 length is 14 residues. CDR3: CSAKTREFQETQYF. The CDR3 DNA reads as TGCAGCGCCAAAACCCGGGAATTCCAAGAGACCCAGTACTTC.

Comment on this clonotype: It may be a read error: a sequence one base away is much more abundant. CDR3 nucleotide sequence: TGTGCCAGCAGACAGAGCTACGAGCAGTACTTC. This gives the protein CASRQSYEQYF. The rearrangement links TRBV2 to TRBJ2-7; unclear D gene. Germline assignment: CDR1 SNHLY and CDR2 FYNNEI. The CDR3 has 11 amino acids. V was pared by 6 bases and J by 3 bases, with 6 bases between.

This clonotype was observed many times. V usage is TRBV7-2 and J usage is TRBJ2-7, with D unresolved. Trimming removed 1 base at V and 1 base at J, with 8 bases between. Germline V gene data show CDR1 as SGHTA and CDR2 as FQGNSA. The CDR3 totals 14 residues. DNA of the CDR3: TGTGCCAGCAGCTTAGGGGCAGATTCCTACGAGCAGTACTTC. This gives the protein CASSLGADSYEQYF.

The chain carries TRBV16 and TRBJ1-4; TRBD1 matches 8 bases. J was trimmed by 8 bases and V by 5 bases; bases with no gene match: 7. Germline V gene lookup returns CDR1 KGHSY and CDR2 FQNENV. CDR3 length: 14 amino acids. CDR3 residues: CASSTDRGNEKLFF. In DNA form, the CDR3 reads TGTGCCAGCAGCACCGACAGGGGTAACGAAAAACTGTTTTTT. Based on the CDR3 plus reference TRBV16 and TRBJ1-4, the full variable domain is GEEVAQTPKHLVRGEGQKAKLYCAPIKGHSYVFWYQQVLKNEFKFLISFQNENVFDETGMPKERFSAKCLPNSPCSLEIQATKLEDSAVYFCASSTDRGNEKLFFGSGTQLSVL.

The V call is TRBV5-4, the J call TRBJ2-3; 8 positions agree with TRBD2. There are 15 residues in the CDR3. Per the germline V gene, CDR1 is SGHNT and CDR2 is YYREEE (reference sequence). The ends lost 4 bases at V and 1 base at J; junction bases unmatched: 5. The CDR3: CASSPGGAGTDTQYF. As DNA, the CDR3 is TGTGCCAGCAGCCCGGGGGGGGCCGGCACAGATACGCAGTATTTT.

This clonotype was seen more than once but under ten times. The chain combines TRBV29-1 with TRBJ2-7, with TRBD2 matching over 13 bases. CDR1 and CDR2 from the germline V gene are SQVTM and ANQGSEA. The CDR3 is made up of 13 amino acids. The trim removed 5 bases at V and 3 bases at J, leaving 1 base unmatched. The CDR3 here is CSVRLAGGYEQYF. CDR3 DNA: TGCAGCGTTCGACTAGCGGGGGGCTACGAGCAGTACTTC.

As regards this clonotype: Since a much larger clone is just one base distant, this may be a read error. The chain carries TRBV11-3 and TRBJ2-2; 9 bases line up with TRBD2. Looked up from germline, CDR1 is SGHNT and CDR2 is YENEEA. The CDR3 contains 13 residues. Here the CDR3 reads CTSQTSGTGELFF. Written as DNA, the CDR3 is TGTACCAGCCAGACTAGCGGCACCGGGGAGCTGTTTTTT.

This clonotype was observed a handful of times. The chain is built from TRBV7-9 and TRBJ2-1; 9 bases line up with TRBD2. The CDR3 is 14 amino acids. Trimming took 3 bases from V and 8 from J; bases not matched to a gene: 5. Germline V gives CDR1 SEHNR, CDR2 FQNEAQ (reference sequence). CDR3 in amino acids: CASSLTSGGDEQFF. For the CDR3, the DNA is TGTGCCAGCAGCTTGACTAGCGGCGGGGATGAGCAGTTCTTC.

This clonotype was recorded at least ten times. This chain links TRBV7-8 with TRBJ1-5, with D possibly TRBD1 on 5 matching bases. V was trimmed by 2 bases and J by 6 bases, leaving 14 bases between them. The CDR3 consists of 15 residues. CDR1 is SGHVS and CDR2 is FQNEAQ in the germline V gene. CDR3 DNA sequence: TGTGCCAGCAGCTTATCCGGGCCTGGGGGTCAGCCCCAGCATTTT. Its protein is CASSLSGPGGQPQHF.